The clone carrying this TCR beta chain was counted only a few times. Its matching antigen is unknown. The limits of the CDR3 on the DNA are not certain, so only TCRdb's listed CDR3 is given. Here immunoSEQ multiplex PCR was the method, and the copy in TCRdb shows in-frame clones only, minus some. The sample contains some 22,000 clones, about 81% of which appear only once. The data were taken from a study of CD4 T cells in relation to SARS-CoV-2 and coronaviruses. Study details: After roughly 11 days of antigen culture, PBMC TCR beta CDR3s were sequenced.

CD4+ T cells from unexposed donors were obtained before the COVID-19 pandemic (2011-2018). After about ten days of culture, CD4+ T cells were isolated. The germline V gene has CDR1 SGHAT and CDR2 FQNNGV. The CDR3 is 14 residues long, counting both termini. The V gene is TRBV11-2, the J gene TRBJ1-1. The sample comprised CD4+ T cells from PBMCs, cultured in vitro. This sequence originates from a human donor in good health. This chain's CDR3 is CASTFGAEGTEAFF.